What follows are 26 T cell receptor beta chains derived from one specimen sequenced in a study of pediatric ulcerative colitis. Profiled with immunoSEQ multiplex PCR; TCRdb holds only in-frame clones, not every one. Among some 10,000 clones listed, around four fifths were seen once. During colonoscopy, one to two rectal pinch biopsies were collected. Sequenced sample: gut tissue. All receptors come from a girl under 18 who was a control in a study of pediatric ulcerative colitis.

This sequence joins TRBV6-1 and TRBJ1-4; a weak D match, TRBD1 (5 bases). Germline CDR1 MNHNS, CDR2 SASEGT. The CDR3 is 15 amino acids. Trimming pared 5 bases from V and 8 bases from J, leaving 18 bases between. The CDR3 loop reads CASSIPGLPREKLFF. The CDR3 DNA reads TGTGCCAGCAGTATCCCGGGACTCCCGCGGGAAAAACTGTTTTTT.

This chain uses TRBV9 with TRBJ2-7; TRBD1 matches at 9 bases. V trimming: 2 bases; J trimming: 7 bases; junction bases outside the gene matches: 10. Germline CDR1 reads SGDLS; CDR2 reads YYNGEE. The CDR3 is 15 amino acids. The CDR3 reads CASSVRPGQGGEQYF. In DNA, the CDR3 is TGTGCCAGCAGCGTCCGACCGGGACAGGGAGGGGAGCAGTACTTC.

V is TRBV6-5 and J is TRBJ1-2, with D hard to call. V lost 6 bases and J lost 2, with 13 bases in between. The CDR3 extends over 14 amino acids. CDR1 and CDR2 from the germline V gene are MNHEY and SVGAGI. The CDR3 bases are TGTGCCAGCAGACACGACGACTGGAACTATGGCTACACCTTC. Residues: CASRHDDWNYGYTF.

The chain links TRBV7-2 to TRBJ2-1, with TRBD2 matching over 9 bases. CDR3 length: 15 residues. J lost 9 bases, V lost 5 bases, and 11 bases had no gene match. Germline lookup yields CDR1 SGHTA and CDR2 FQGNSA. The CDR3 loop reads CASSPTVSGRGEQFF. In DNA form, the CDR3 reads TGTGCCAGCAGCCCCACGGTTAGCGGGAGAGGTGAGCAGTTCTTC. Together with reference TRBV7-2 and TRBJ2-1, the CDR3 gives the full variable domain: GAGVSQSPSNKVTEKGKDVELRCDPISGHTALYWYRQSLGQGLEFLIYFQGNSAPDKSGLPSDRFSAERTGGSVSTLTIQRTQQEDSAVYLCASSPTVSGRGEQFFGPGTRLTVL.

The gene calls are TRBV9 and TRBJ1-4; 11 bases fit TRBD1. CDR1 is SGDLS, CDR2 YYNGEE, per germline. The CDR3 has 16 amino acids. With V trimmed by 4 bases and J by 1 base, 3 bases remained unmatched. This CDR3 is CASSPDRGRTNEKLFF. The CDR3 DNA reads as TGTGCCAGCAGCCCGGACAGGGGGCGAACTAATGAAAAACTGTTTTTT.

This clone has only a few counts. The chain combines TRBV4-1 with TRBJ1-1; 7 bases are shared with TRBD1. Germline trimming cut 1 base from V and 4 bases from J; bases unmatched to any gene: 12. Germline V gives CDR1 MGHRA, CDR2 YSYEKL. The CDR3 is 17 amino acids. The CDR3 here is CASSQAARGNRATEAFF. The CDR3 coding sequence is TGCGCCAGCAGCCAAGCGGCCAGGGGGAACAGGGCCACTGAAGCTTTCTTT.

This clone came up once. The chain links TRBV28 to TRBJ2-5; D not resolved. The CDR3 covers 14 residues. Germline V gene sequence: CDR1 MDHEN, CDR2 SYDVKM. V lost 2 bases to trimming and J lost 1 base, with 8 bases between them. In DNA, the CDR3 is TGTGCCAGCAGTTTAGGTCAGTCCCAAGAGACCCAGTACTTC. It translates to CASSLGQSQETQYF.

The table lists this clone with a few counts. The CDR3 loop is CASSQDAGLGTEAFF. DNA for the CDR3: TGCGCCAGCAGCCAAGATGCCGGACTAGGCACTGAAGCTTTCTTT. V and J are TRBV4-1 and TRBJ1-1; D unclear. The ends were cut back, 0 bases at V and 4 bases at J, with 12 bases in the middle. The CDR3 loop spans 15 amino acids. Germline values: CDR1 MGHRA, CDR2 YSYEKL.

V is TRBV6-5 and J is TRBJ1-1; D possibly corresponds to TRBD1 (5 bases). The germline V gene encodes CDR1 MNHEY and CDR2 SVGAGI. V was cut by 8 bases and J by 1 base, with 17 bases left in between. This CDR3 has 15 amino acids. The CDR3 loop is CASRTVRGKNTEAFF. The CDR3 DNA is TGTGCCAGCCGCACAGTCCGGGGGAAGAACACTGAAGCTTTCTTT.

This chain joins TRBV7-3 and TRBJ2-1; D possibly uses TRBD1 or TRBD2 (6 bases each). The V and J ends lost 2 bases and 4 bases respectively, with 12 bases between them. CDR3 length: 15 amino acids. Per the germline V gene, CDR1 is SGHTA and CDR2 is FQGTGA. The CDR3 DNA reads TGTGCCAGCAGCTTAGGGCAGGGGAGGTACAATGAGCAGTTCTTC. This gives the protein CASSLGQGRYNEQFF. The whole variable domain, filled in from reference TRBV7-3 and TRBJ2-1, reads GAGVSQTPSNKVTEKGKYVELRCDPISGHTALYWYRQSLGQGPEFLIYFQGTGAADDSGLPNDRFFAVRPEGSVSTLKIQRTERGDSAVYLCASSLGQGRYNEQFFGPGTRLTVL.

The chain recombines TRBV4-3 with TRBJ2-1; TRBD2 agrees at 10 bases. Losses at the gene ends were 3 bases for V and 6 bases for J; bases not matched to a gene: 11. The germline gives CDR1 LGHNA, CDR2 YSLEER. This CDR3 is built from 17 residues. CDR3: CASSQDLKAGGINEQFF. CDR3 in DNA: TGCGCCAGCAGCCAGGACCTAAAAGCGGGAGGGATCAATGAGCAGTTCTTC.

This clone was detected only a few times. The chain couples TRBV30 to TRBJ1-4; D ambiguous. Germline V gene lookup returns CDR1 GTSNPN and CDR2 SVGIG (reference sequence). The germline V and J ends were trimmed by 2 bases and 12 bases, with 13 bases remaining between them. The CDR3 spans 12 residues. The chain's CDR3 is CAWSRREWELFF. The DNA of the CDR3 is TGTGCCTGGAGTAGGAGGGAGTGGGAACTGTTTTTT.

The chain couples TRBV5-1 to TRBJ1-1; D is uncertain. Germline assignment: CDR1 SGHRS and CDR2 YFSETQ. V was clipped by 0 bases and J by 0 bases, with 9 bases between them. CDR3 size: 15 residues. The CDR3 DNA reads as TGCGCCAGCAGCTTGGAACCGGACTTGAACACTGAAGCTTTCTTT. This gives the protein CASSLEPDLNTEAFF. Drawing the rest from reference TRBV5-1 and TRBJ1-1, the complete variable domain is KAGVTQTPRYLIKTRGQQVTLSCSPISGHRSVSWYQQTPGQGLQFLFEYFSETQRNKGNFPGRFSGRQFSNSRSEMNVSTLELGDSALYLCASSLEPDLNTEAFFGQGTRLTVV.

V usage is TRBV14 and J usage is TRBJ1-1; 9 bases are a match to TRBD1. The CDR3 runs 15 residues. With V trimmed by 5 bases and J by 5 bases, 9 bases remained unmatched. The germline V gene encodes CDR1 SGHDN and CDR2 FVKESK. This chain's CDR3 is CASSTRTGVYTEAFF. The CDR3 nucleotides read TGTGCCAGCAGCACCCGGACAGGGGTATATACTGAAGCTTTCTTT.

The V and J genes are TRBV5-1 and TRBJ1-1; 8 bases align to TRBD1. With 0 bases clipped from V and 2 bases from J, the junction kept 3 bases outside the gene matches. CDR3 length equals 15 residues. Germline V gene sequence: CDR1 SGHRS, CDR2 YFSETQ. The CDR3 spells CASSLGTGSNTEAFF. CDR3 bases: TGCGCCAGCAGCTTGGGGACAGGGAGTAACACTGAAGCTTTCTTT.

The genes are TRBV9 and TRBJ2-1; possible D gene TRBD2, 6 bases. V was clipped by 4 bases and J by 8 bases, with 16 bases between them. This CDR3 spans 14 amino acids. Germline-derived CDR1 and CDR2 are SGDLS and YYNGEE. The CDR3 loop reads CASSLRTTSDEQFF. The CDR3 nucleotides are TGTGCCAGCAGCTTACGGACTACCTCCGATGAGCAGTTCTTC.

The chain joins TRBV6-6 to TRBJ1-5; TRBD1 might be the D (5 bases). CDR1 is MNHNY and CDR2 is SVGAGI in the germline V gene (reference sequence). The V and J ends lost 1 base and 5 bases respectively, with 6 bases between them. This CDR3 is 13 amino acids long. For the CDR3, the DNA is TGTGCCAGCAGTTACTTGGGGGATCAGCCCCAGCATTTT. Translating gives CASSYLGDQPQHF.

Only a few counts were recorded for this clone. The genes are TRBV5-1 and TRBJ1-2; TRBD1 aligns across 9 bases. The trim removed 4 bases at V and 4 bases at J, leaving 8 bases unmatched. Germline V gene data show CDR1 as SGHRS and CDR2 as YFSETQ. The CDR3 length is 15 residues. The CDR3 DNA sequence: TGCGCCAGCAGCCTGACCGGGACAGGGACCTATGGCTACACCTTC. Its translation is CASSLTGTGTYGYTF. Complete variable domain (other parts from reference TRBV5-1 and TRBJ1-2): KAGVTQTPRYLIKTRGQQVTLSCSPISGHRSVSWYQQTPGQGLQFLFEYFSETQRNKGNFPGRFSGRQFSNSRSEMNVSTLELGDSALYLCASSLTGTGTYGYTFGSGTRLTVV.

The chain carries TRBV5-5 and TRBJ1-5, with no clear D. This CDR3 has 14 amino acids. Trimming removed 1 base from V and 3 bases from J, with 8 bases in between. Per the germline V gene, CDR1 is SGHKS and CDR2 is YYEKEE (reference sequence). Here the CDR3 reads CASSLSVHNQPQHF. The CDR3 DNA reads as TGTGCCAGCAGCTTGTCAGTTCACAATCAGCCCCAGCATTTT.

The chain combines TRBV7-9 with TRBJ2-1, with a weak D call TRBD2 (7 bases). CDR3 length: 15 amino acids. Between the trimmed V and J ends, which lost 2 bases and 4 bases, there was a span of 12 bases. CDR1 SEHNR and CDR2 FQNEAQ come from the germline V gene (reference sequence). The CDR3 nucleotides read TGTGCCAGCAGCTTACCGGGGGGCCGGTACAATGAGCAGTTCTTC. As protein: CASSLPGGRYNEQFF. Using reference TRBV7-9 and TRBJ2-1 for the parts outside the CDR3, the full variable domain is DTGVSQNPRHKITKRGQNVTFRCDPISEHNRLYWYRQTLGQGPEFLTYFQNEAQLEKSRLLSDRFSAERPKGSFSTLEIQRTEQGDSAMYLCASSLPGGRYNEQFFGPGTRLTVL.

The J gene is TRBJ2-4, the V gene TRBV6-1; unclear D gene. Trimming removed 2 bases from V and 5 bases from J, with 16 bases in between. The CDR3 covers 16 residues. Germline V CDR1 and CDR2: MNHNS, SASEGT. CDR3 region: CASSELGGKSQNIQYF. CDR3 bases: TGTGCCAGCAGTGAATTGGGTGGGAAGAGCCAAAACATTCAGTACTTC.

V usage is TRBV5-1 and J usage is TRBJ1-3; tentative D call: TRBD1 (5 bases). The CDR3 has 13 residues. The V end was cut by 2 bases, the J end by 6 bases, with 9 bases between. The germline V gene encodes CDR1 SGHRS and CDR2 YFSETQ. The CDR3 DNA follows: TGCGCCAGCAGCTTCCAGGGAGAAAACACCATATATTTT. Its protein is CASSFQGENTIYF.

The V and J genes are TRBV4-3 and TRBJ2-2, with TRBD2 matching over 9 bases. J gave up 6 bases and V 3 bases, and 5 bases lay outside the gene matches. The CDR3 length is 15 residues. Germline-derived CDR1 and CDR2 are LGHNA and YSLEER. CDR3 bases: TGCGCCAGCAGCCAGCGGGAGGGCCGGCCCGGGGAGCTGTTTTTT. Its translation: CASSQREGRPGELFF.

This chain connects TRBV30 to TRBJ2-2, with no clear D. Germline values: CDR1 GTSNPN, CDR2 SVGIG (reference sequence). CDR3 length equals 11 residues. Trimming removed 4 bases at V and 5 bases at J, with 5 bases between. The CDR3 nucleotides are TGTGCCTGGATGGGAACCGGGGAGCTGTTTTTT. It codes for CAWMGTGELFF.

This sequence joins TRBV11-1 and TRBJ2-5, with 8 bases matching TRBD1. Unmatched junction bases numbered 11, after V lost 4 bases and J lost 4 bases. CDR3 length equals 16 residues. Germline assignment: CDR1 SGHAT and CDR2 FQDESV (reference sequence). The CDR3 region is CASSSSQGAVGETQYF. The CDR3 DNA sequence: TGTGCCAGCAGCTCCTCCCAGGGGGCAGTGGGAGAGACCCAGTACTTC.

Here the CDR3 reads CASSGPGTGGGEKLFF. The CDR3 DNA is TGCGCCAGCAGCGGGCCCGGGACAGGGGGAGGCGAAAAACTGTTTTTT. The J gene is TRBJ1-4, the V gene TRBV5-1; 11 bases line up with TRBD1. V gave up 4 bases and J gave up 8 bases; unmatched junction bases: 10. Germline values: CDR1 SGHRS, CDR2 YFSETQ. This CDR3 region has 16 residues.